The rows below give T cell receptor gamma chains drawn from one sample of a study of Vδ1+ human thymocytes. TCRdb redid the clone calls on the multiplex PCR reads with CATT. The sample shows more than 35,000 gamma-chain clones, roughly 21% of them seen only once. The sequencing input was Vdelta1+ gamma-delta thymocytes from the thymus. The receptors were sampled from a girl under three years old who had congenital heart surgery. Both conserved end residues are part of each CDR3. Size tells how often a clone was seen (once, few, many) or the class of an expanded clone, and some rows leave it out.

.	TRGV2	TRGJ1/TRGJ2	TGTGCCACCTGGGACGGGCCCCTGTGTTATAAGAAACTCTTT	CATWDGPLCYKKLF
.	TRGV4	TRGJ1/TRGJ2	TGTGCCACCTGGGATGGCCGAGGGTATAAGAAACTCTTT	CATWDGRGYKKLF
.	TRGV3	TRGJP1	TGTGCCACCTGGGACAGGCTTATGGGGACCACTGGTTGGTTCAAGATATTT	CATWDRLMGTTGWFKIF
few	TRGV4	TRGJP2	TGTGCCACCTGGGATACCCCTAGTAGTGATTGGATCAAGACGTTT	CATWDTPSSDWIKTF
.	TRGV3	TRGJ1/TRGJ2	TGTGCCACCTGGCCCCAGTCCTATAAGAAACTCTTT	CATWPQSYKKLF
.	TRGV2	TRGJ1/TRGJ2	TGTGCCACCTGGGACGGGCGAGAAGATTATAAGAAACTCTTT	CATWDGREDYKKLF
.	TRGV8	TRGJ1/TRGJ2	TGTGCCACCTGGGATAGTTGGCGACTCTTT	CATWDSWRLF
.	TRGV8	TRGJP1	TGTGCCACCTCTCGATGGTTCAAGATATTT	CATSRWFKIF
.	TRGV3	TRGJ1/TRGJ2	TGTGCCACCTGGGTAGAGAAACTCTTT	CATWVEKLF
.	TRGV3	TRGJ1/TRGJ2	TGTGCCACCTGGGACAATCACCGGGCGTATTATAAGAAACTCTTT	CATWDNHRAYYKKLF
once	TRGV9	TRGJ1/TRGJ2	TGTGCCTTGTCGGGTGCGGAGAAACTCTTT	CALSGAEKLF
.	TRGV8	TRGJP2	TGTGCCACCTGGGATAGTTTGGGGTGGGCTAGTGATTGGATCAAGACGTTT	CATWDSLGWASDWIKTF
.	TRGV2	TRGJP2	TGTGCCACCTGGGACGGGCAGTGGATGAGGTGGATCAAGACGTTT	CATWDGQWMRWIKTF
few	TRGV9	TRGJ1/TRGJ2	TGTGCCTTGTGGGAGGTGCAAATGGGAAATAAGAAACTCTTT	CALWEVQMGNKKLF
few	TRGV3	TRGJ1/TRGJ2	TGTGCCACCTGGGACAGGCACCCGAATTATTATAAGAAACTCTTT	CATWDRHPNYYKKLF
few	TRGV2	TRGJ1/TRGJ2	TGTGCCACCTGGGACAGGGACCCAACTTATTATAAGAAACTCTTT	CATWDRDPTYYKKLF
few	TRGV8	TRGJ1/TRGJ2	TGTGCCACCTGGGACGGGCTGGAGTATTATAAGAAACTCTTT	CATWDGLEYYKKLF
.	TRGV3	TRGJ1/TRGJ2	TGTGCCACCTGGGAAGGTTGCTATAAGAAACTCTTT	CATWEGCYKKLF
.	TRGV4	TRGJP2	TGTGCCACCTGGATTAGTAGTGATTGGATCAAGACGTTT	CATWISSDWIKTF
few	TRGV2	TRGJ1/TRGJ2	TGTGCCACCTGGGACGGGCCTCCTTATTATAAGAAACTCTTT	CATWDGPPYYKKLF
few	TRGV5	TRGJ1/TRGJ2	TGTGCCACCTGGGGGAGGAAATATTATAAGAAACTCTTT	CATWGRKYYKKLF
.	TRGV8	TRGJ1/TRGJ2	TGTGCCACGAAGAGTTATAAGAAACTCTTT	CATKSYKKLF
.	TRGV4	TRGJ1/TRGJ2	TGTGCCACCTGGGATTCCCACTCCTTTTATTATAAGAAACTCTTT	CATWDSHSFYYKKLF
.	TRGV4	TRGJ1/TRGJ2	TGTGCCACCTGGGATGGGGGGGCTGCCAACAAGAAACTCTTT	CATWDGGAANKKLF
few	TRGV2	TRGJ1/TRGJ2	TGTGCCACCGGCATGGGGAAACTCTTT	CATGMGKLF
.	TRGV2	TRGJ1/TRGJ2	TGTGCCACCTGGGACGTAAGGAATTATAAGAAACTCTTT	CATWDVRNYKKLF
.	TRGV3	TRGJP2	TGTGCCACCTGGGACAGGCATGGTAGTGATTGGATCAAGACGTTT	CATWDRHGSDWIKTF
.	TRGV2	TRGJ1/TRGJ2	TGTGCCACCTGGGACGGGCCTAGAGGTTATTATAAGAAACTCTTT	CATWDGPRGYYKKLF
few	TRGV4	TRGJP2	TGTGCCACCTGGGATGCCGGTAGTGATTGGATCAAGACGTTT	CATWDAGSDWIKTF